Following are 23 T cell receptor beta chains from one sample sequenced in a study of T cells expressing NK-cell markers. Reprocessing the 5' RACE reads, TCRdb reports a single entry for every CDR3 protein and omits DNA. This sample's table has about 260,000 distinct CDR3 sequences. The sample was blood T cells: a sorted CD56 or NKG2C T cell subset, CD4+ or CD8+ T cells, or bulk PBMC T cells (not recorded which). These receptors all stem from a woman between 18 and 70 years old in good health.

The chain is built from TRBV30 and TRBJ2-1; the TCRdb D gene call, TRBD2, has no DNA to confirm it. Germline CDR1 and CDR2: GTSNPN and SVGIG (reference sequence). This CDR3 has 16 amino acids. CDR3 loop: CAWSVARGAGMNEQFF. The full variable domain, in which reference TRBV30 and TRBJ2-1 provide the parts outside the CDR3, is SQTIHQWPATLVQPVGSPLSLECTVEGTSNPNLYWYRQAAGRGLQLLFYSVGIGQISSEVPQNLSASRPQDRQFILSSKKLLLSDSGFYLCAWSVARGAGMNEQFFGPGTRLTVL.

The chain's CDR3 is CASSLSPSRNEQYF. The V and J genes are TRBV28 and TRBJ2-7. The CDR3 runs to 14 residues. The V gene's germline CDR1 is MDHEN and CDR2 SYDVKM.

The V and J genes are TRBV11-2 and TRBJ1-6. The CDR3 runs to 14 residues. Germline-derived CDR1 and CDR2 are SGHAT and FQNNGV. CDR3: CASSHGRRNSPLHF.

V usage is TRBV7-2 and J usage is TRBJ2-4; checking the TCRdb D call of TRBD2 is not possible without DNA. The CDR3 covers 14 residues. Germline lookup yields CDR1 SGHTA and CDR2 FQGNSA. The CDR3 loop reads CASSPLGPKNIQYF.

The rearrangement joins TRBV5-4 to TRBJ2-5. Germline CDR1 and CDR2: SGHNT and YYREEE (reference sequence). This CDR3 has 14 residues. CDR3 loop: CASSVRKNQETQYF.

This chain joins TRBV7-9 and TRBJ1-1; as DNA is missing, the TRBD1 call by TCRdb cannot be tested. CDR3 length: 13 residues. Germline assignment: CDR1 SEHNR and CDR2 FQNEAQ (reference sequence). The CDR3 region is CASSSGAGPEAFF. Supplemented by reference TRBV7-9 and TRBJ1-1, the full variable domain reads DTGVSQNPRHKITKRGQNVTFRCDPISEHNRLYWYRQTLGQGPEFLTYFQNEAQLEKSRLLSDRFSAERPKGSFSTLEIQRTEQGDSAMYLCASSSGAGPEAFFGQGTRLTVV.

V is TRBV20-1 and J is TRBJ1-2; TCRdb reports TRBD1, a call that lacks DNA to check it against. The CDR3 length is 15 residues. Germline V gene sequence: CDR1 DFQATT, CDR2 SNEGSKA (reference sequence). CDR3: CSAKISGAPFYGYTF.

Here the CDR3 reads CSARRRGSGEPQHF. The chain links TRBV20-1 to TRBJ1-5; no DNA is available, so the TRBD1 call from TCRdb remains unchecked. The germline gives CDR1 DFQATT, CDR2 SNEGSKA (reference sequence). This CDR3 is 14 amino acids long.

The genes are TRBV12-3 or TRBV12-4 and TRBJ1-3; TCRdb calls TRBD1, which cannot be checked without DNA. This CDR3 is built from 13 residues. CDR3 sequence: CASSPLLVNTIYF.

The chain recombines TRBV7-2 with TRBJ2-3. Germline CDR1 SGHTA, CDR2 FQGNSA. CDR3 length: 13 amino acids. The CDR3 protein is CASSYQRTDTQYF. The whole variable domain, remainder taken from reference TRBV7-2 and TRBJ2-3, is GAGVSQSPSNKVTEKGKDVELRCDPISGHTALYWYRQSLGQGLEFLIYFQGNSAPDKSGLPSDRFSAERTGGSVSTLTIQRTQQEDSAVYLCASSYQRTDTQYFGPGTRLTVL.

This chain uses TRBV7-2 with TRBJ2-7. This CDR3 has 14 residues. Germline V CDR1 and CDR2: SGHTA, FQGNSA. This chain's CDR3 is CASSLSGSSYEQYF.

The chain joins TRBV6-2 or TRBV6-3 to TRBJ2-5; TCRdb designates TRBD1, a call that cannot be tested without DNA. Germline CDR1 MNHEY, CDR2 SVGEGT. The CDR3 runs to 14 residues. The CDR3 protein is CASSFAGTGETQYF.

The chain couples TRBV3-1 to TRBJ2-3; TCRdb outputs TRBD2, but without DNA this stays unchecked. Germline values: CDR1 LGHDT, CDR2 YNNKEL (reference sequence). The CDR3 runs to 15 residues. The chain's CDR3 is CASSQASSGTDTQYF.

This sequence joins TRBV6-4 and TRBJ1-4. CDR3 length: 13 amino acids. Germline V gene sequence: CDR1 MRHNA, CDR2 SNTAGT. CDR3 amino acids: CASSDSLGEKLFF.

This chain links TRBV12-3 or TRBV12-4 with TRBJ1-5. This CDR3 region has 15 residues. Here the CDR3 reads CASNLGRYSNQPQHF.

V gene TRBV7-2 combines with J gene TRBJ2-2; no DNA is available, so the TRBD2 call from TCRdb remains unchecked. The CDR3 has 15 amino acids. CDR1 and CDR2 from the germline V gene are SGHTA and FQGNSA. CDR3 amino acids: CASSLAAGRAGELFF.

The gene calls are TRBV11-2 and TRBJ2-2; the TCRdb call, TRBD2, lacks DNA for checking. Germline assignment: CDR1 SGHAT and CDR2 FQNNGV. This CDR3 is 15 amino acids long. The CDR3: CASSLVRVGAGELFF.

The CDR3 here is CASSLAQGRTNSPLHF. The chain carries TRBV7-2 and TRBJ1-6; lacking DNA, the TRBD1 call made by TCRdb goes unchecked. Germline lookup yields CDR1 SGHTA and CDR2 FQGNSA. This CDR3 comprises 16 residues.

The chain uses TRBV5-1 and TRBJ2-4; as DNA is missing, the TRBD1 call by TCRdb cannot be tested. CDR3 length: 14 amino acids. Germline V lookup: CDR1 SGHRS, CDR2 YFSETQ. CDR3 residues: CASSFGQGLNIQYF.

The chain joins TRBV6-2 or TRBV6-3 to TRBJ1-3. Germline V CDR1 and CDR2: MNHEY, SVGEGT. The CDR3 runs 15 residues. This chain's CDR3 is CASSLRLDVGNTIYF.

V gene TRBV29-1 combines with J gene TRBJ2-3. Germline V CDR1 and CDR2: SQVTM, ANQGSEA. The CDR3 sequence is 13 residues long. The CDR3 loop reads CSVDNRGSDTQYF.

The genes are TRBV20-1 and TRBJ2-5; the D gene TCRdb calls, TRBD1, cannot be checked with no DNA. Germline V gene sequence: CDR1 DFQATT, CDR2 SNEGSKA (reference sequence). There are 15 residues in the CDR3. The CDR3 is CSAREWQGGGETQYF.

The CDR3 loop reads CSVEWPGTDTQYF. V and J are TRBV29-1 and TRBJ2-3. This CDR3 spans 13 amino acids. From germline, CDR1 is SQVTM and CDR2 ANQGSEA.